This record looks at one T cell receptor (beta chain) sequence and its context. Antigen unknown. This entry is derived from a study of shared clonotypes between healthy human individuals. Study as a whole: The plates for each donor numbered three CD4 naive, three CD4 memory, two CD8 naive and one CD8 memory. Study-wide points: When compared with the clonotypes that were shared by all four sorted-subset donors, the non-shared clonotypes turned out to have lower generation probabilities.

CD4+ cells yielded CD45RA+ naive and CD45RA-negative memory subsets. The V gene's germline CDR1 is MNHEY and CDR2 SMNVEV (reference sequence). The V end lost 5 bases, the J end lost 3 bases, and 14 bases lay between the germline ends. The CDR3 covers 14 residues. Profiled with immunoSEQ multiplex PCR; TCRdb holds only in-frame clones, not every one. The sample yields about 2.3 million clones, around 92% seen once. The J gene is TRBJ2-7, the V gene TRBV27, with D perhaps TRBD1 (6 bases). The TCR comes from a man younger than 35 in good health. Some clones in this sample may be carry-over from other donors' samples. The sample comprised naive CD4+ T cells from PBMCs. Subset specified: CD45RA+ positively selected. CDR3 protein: CASSSPTGLYEQYF. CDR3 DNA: TGTGCCAGCAGTAGTCCTACAGGGCTCTACGAGCAGTACTTC.